This T cell receptor beta chain was recovered during a study of radiotherapy plus CTLA-4 blockade in lung cancer. Study-level findings and limits: Subsequent to radiotherapy plus ipilimumab, tumor-derived TCR clones underwent expansion in blood.

Method: immunoSEQ multiplex PCR; TCRdb's copy keeps in-frame clones and lacks some. The data show 75,000 to 100,000 clones, roughly 88% seen once. A remark on this clone: Its target is unknown.

J lost 0 bases, V lost 6 bases, and 2 bases had no gene match. Looked up from germline, CDR1 is MNHNY and CDR2 is SVGAGI (reference sequence). The CDR3 length is 14 residues. Ipilimumab-mediated CTLA-4 blockade plus focal radiation was given to patients having chemo-refractory metastatic non-small-cell lung cancer. The chain recombines TRBV6-6 with TRBJ2-7; 10 nucleotides agree with TRBD2. This TCR was recovered from a human donor with non-small cell lung cancer that progressed on radiotherapy plus ipilimumab. The sequencing here drew on peripheral blood, taken from a patient treated with radiotherapy plus ipilimumab. The CDR3 protein is CASRIAGGSYEQYF. As DNA, the CDR3 is TGTGCCAGCAGGATAGCGGGAGGCTCCTACGAGCAGTACTTC.